What follows are 14 T cell receptor beta chains derived from one specimen sequenced in a study of OX40 agonist ivuxolimab in advanced cancers. Sequenced by immunoSEQ multiplex PCR; TCRdb stores in-frame clones only, minus some. The table lists about 70,000 clones, roughly 89% of them singletons, with approximately 3% in the top ten. The specimen was CD4+ or CD8+ T cells sorted from blood, collected in a trial of the OX40 agonist ivuxolimab. Receptor source: an adult with an advanced solid tumor such as melanoma, head and neck, liver or kidney cancer.

The chain recombines TRBV9 with TRBJ2-5, with a possible D match to TRBD1 (6 bases). The CDR3 is 15 amino acids. Trimming removed 4 bases from V and 4 bases from J, with 17 bases in between. Germline CDR1 SGDLS, CDR2 YYNGEE. As DNA, the CDR3 is TGTGCCAGCAGCTTCACTCAGGGGCAGGGAGAGACCCAGTACTTC. This sequence encodes CASSFTQGQGETQYF.

V and J are TRBV19 and TRBJ2-5; TRBD1 agrees at 7 bases. This CDR3 is built from 14 residues. V gave up 0 bases and J gave up 5 bases; unmatched junction bases: 3. The germline gives CDR1 LNHDA, CDR2 SQIVND (reference sequence). The chain's CDR3 is CASSIDRGIETQYF. In DNA form, the CDR3 reads TGTGCCAGTAGTATAGACAGGGGGATCGAGACCCAGTACTTC. Drawing the rest from reference TRBV19 and TRBJ2-5, the complete variable domain is DGGITQSPKYLFRKEGQNVTLSCEQNLNHDAMYWYRQDPGQGLRLIYYSQIVNDFQKGDIAEGYSVSREKKESFPLTVTSAQKNPTAFYLCASSIDRGIETQYFGPGTRLLVL.

The chain combines TRBV6-5 with TRBJ2-7, with D perhaps matching TRBD1 or TRBD2 (5 bases each). Germline CDR1 and CDR2: MNHEY and SVGAGI. V gave up 0 bases and J gave up 5 bases, with 17 bases separating them. This CDR3 is 16 amino acids long. This CDR3 is CASSYSRGVGINEQYF. In DNA, the CDR3 is TGTGCCAGCAGTTACTCGAGAGGGGTAGGGATCAACGAGCAGTACTTC.

The CDR3 region has the DNA TGTGCCAGCTCACTCATGGACATACGAGTTGAAGCTTTCTTT. As protein: CASSLMDIRVEAFF. This chain joins TRBV18 and TRBJ1-1; TRBD1 is a possible D gene (5 bases). The CDR3 extends over 14 amino acids. Germline loops: CDR1 KGHSH, CDR2 LQKENI. V dropped 4 bases and J dropped 7 bases, with 16 bases sitting between them.

The chain is built from TRBV5-5 and TRBJ1-1; D may be TRBD1 (5 bases). Germline V lookup: CDR1 SGHKS, CDR2 YYEKEE (reference sequence). CDR3 length: 14 residues. V lost 6 bases to trimming and J lost 0 bases, with 12 bases between them. The CDR3 DNA reads as TGTGCCAGCACAGAGGGGTGGGTGAACACTGAAGCTTTCTTT. It translates to CASTEGWVNTEAFF.

The chain employs TRBV5-5 and TRBJ2-6; the match to TRBD1 covers 7 bases. Per the germline V gene, CDR1 is SGHKS and CDR2 is YYEKEE (reference sequence). With 0 bases clipped from V and 4 bases from J, the junction kept 7 bases outside the gene matches. CDR3 length: 17 amino acids. The CDR3 loop is CASSLGQGLTGANVLTF. The CDR3 coding sequence is TGTGCCAGCAGCTTGGGACAGGGATTAACGGGGGCCAACGTCCTGACTTTC.

CDR3 region: CAWLTGRFYEQYF. In nucleotides, the CDR3 is TGTGCCTGGCTTACGGGCCGATTCTACGAGCAGTACTTC. The chain combines TRBV30 with TRBJ2-7, with D unresolved. Germline CDR1 reads GTSNPN; CDR2 reads SVGIG (reference sequence). Trimming took off 5 bases at V and 3 bases at J, with 14 bases between the two ends. The CDR3 contains 13 residues.

This sequence joins TRBV30 and TRBJ2-3, with D perhaps assigned TRBD1 or TRBD2 (5 bases each). The CDR3 totals 13 residues. Germline assignment: CDR1 GTSNPN and CDR2 SVGIG (reference sequence). The germline V and J ends were trimmed by 3 bases and 0 bases, with 7 bases remaining between them. In DNA form, the CDR3 reads TGTGCCTGGAGCGAGGGGAGCACAGATACGCAGTATTTT. Translation gives CAWSEGSTDTQYF.

This chain uses TRBV6-5 with TRBJ1-2; no firm D call. Germline lookup yields CDR1 MNHEY and CDR2 SVGAGI. The V and J ends lost 6 bases and 6 bases respectively, with 17 bases between them. There are 14 residues in the CDR3. The CDR3 sequence is CASSPPREGHGYTF. CDR3 DNA sequence: TGTGCCAGCAGCCCGCCGCGCGAGGGCCATGGCTACACCTTC.

This chain joins TRBV6-5 and TRBJ2-7, with a weak D call TRBD2 (5 bases). The CDR3 runs to 15 residues. V was cut by 0 bases and J by 2 bases, with 11 bases left in between. Germline CDR1 reads MNHEY; CDR2 reads SVGAGI. In nucleotides, the CDR3 is TGTGCCAGCAGTTACTCGACATGGGGAGCCTACGAGCAGTACTTC. Encoded protein: CASSYSTWGAYEQYF.

The chain links TRBV6-5 to TRBJ1-1, with unresolved D. Germline CDR1 MNHEY, CDR2 SVGAGI. The CDR3 contains 15 residues. V was trimmed by 6 bases and J by 4 bases, leaving 18 bases between them. The CDR3 loop reads CASSRIGRIPTEAFF. DNA for the CDR3: TGTGCCAGCAGCAGAATAGGGCGTATTCCCACTGAAGCTTTCTTT.

The chain employs TRBV6-5 and TRBJ1-5; D is uncertain. Germline CDR1 is MNHEY and CDR2 is SVGAGI. Trimming stripped 8 bases from V and 0 bases from J, with 8 bases between. The length of the CDR3 is 13 residues. The CDR3 bases are TGTGCCAGCCGACCAAATAGCAATCAGCCCCAGCATTTT. This encodes CASRPNSNQPQHF.

V and J are TRBV5-4 and TRBJ1-6; D remains ambiguous. CDR1 and CDR2 from the germline V gene are SGHNT and YYREEE (reference sequence). There are 12 residues in the CDR3. V dropped 0 bases and J dropped 8 bases, with 3 bases sitting between them. The CDR3 bases are TGTGCCAGCAGCTTGGCCGATTCACCCCTCCACTTT. Residues: CASSLADSPLHF.

The V gene is TRBV2, the J gene TRBJ1-4; D is perhaps TRBD1 (5 bases). Germline assignment: CDR1 SNHLY and CDR2 FYNNEI. CDR3 size: 14 residues. With 6 bases removed from V and 6 bases from J, the gap between germline ends came to 14 bases. As DNA, the CDR3 is TGTGCCAGCAGCAAGATGGACACCGATGAAAAACTGTTTTTT. It is translated as CASSKMDTDEKLFF.